What follows are 27 T cell receptor beta chains derived from one specimen sequenced in a study of blood T cell repertoires in COVID-19. Repertoires were generated with immunoSEQ multiplex PCR, while TCRdb's copy carries only in-frame clones and drops some. Among approximately 390,000 clones, roughly 89% were seen once, and the ten largest hold 6.5%. Input material: peripheral blood. These receptor sequences come from a man between 18 and 35 years old with active or convalescent COVID-19.

This rearrangement joins TRBV7-6 to TRBJ2-3; D remains ambiguous. Germline V CDR1 and CDR2: SGHVS, FNYEAQ. V was cut by 5 bases and J by 1 base, with 13 bases left in between. The CDR3 is 15 amino acids. CDR3 loop: CASSARYRGTDTQYF. CDR3 DNA sequence: TGTGCCAGCAGCGCGCGGTACCGAGGCACAGATACGCAGTATTTT.

The chain joins TRBV4-3 to TRBJ2-1; no definite D call. Germline CDR1 LGHNA, CDR2 YSLEER. This CDR3 is built from 15 residues. V shed 0 bases and J shed 4 bases, with 10 bases lying between them. CDR3 protein: CASSQDRAVYNEQFF. The CDR3 nucleotides read TGCGCCAGCAGCCAAGATCGCGCGGTATACAATGAGCAGTTCTTC.

The chain employs TRBV6-1 and TRBJ2-3; D possibly corresponds to TRBD2 (7 bases). In germline, CDR1 is MNHNS, CDR2 SASEGT. The CDR3 contains 17 residues. Deletions cut 1 base from V and 3 bases from J, with 17 bases between. The chain's CDR3 is CASSEEVWGGGTDTQYF. CDR3 in DNA: TGTGCCAGCAGTGAAGAAGTTTGGGGGGGCGGAACAGATACGCAGTATTTT.

The rearrangement links TRBV28 to TRBJ1-5, with 9 bases fitting TRBD1. V was pared by 4 bases and J by 4 bases, with 8 bases of the junction left unmatched. Germline V gene lookup returns CDR1 MDHEN and CDR2 SYDVKM. The length of the CDR3 is 16 residues. CDR3 in DNA: TGTGCCAGCAGTTCCTTAACAGGGGGCGGAAATCAGCCCCAGCATTTT. Encoded protein: CASSSLTGGGNQPQHF.

The gene calls are TRBV7-2 and TRBJ2-7; TRBD2 aligns across 10 bases. V was pared by 5 bases and J by 2 bases, with 6 bases of the junction left unmatched. The CDR3 loop spans 15 amino acids. The germline gives CDR1 SGHTA, CDR2 FQGNSA. CDR3 in DNA: TGTGCCAGCAGCGCGGGACTAGCGTCAACCTACGAGCAGTACTTC. Its protein product is CASSAGLASTYEQYF.

The V call is TRBV29-1, the J call TRBJ1-2; D might be TRBD1 (6 bases). The germline CDR1 and CDR2 sequences are SQVTM and ANQGSEA. The CDR3 is made up of 12 amino acids. Trimming shortened V by 4 bases and J by 4 bases, and 10 bases separated the two germline ends. The CDR3 here is CSVAPDSYGYTF. The CDR3 DNA reads as TGCAGCGTTGCCCCGGACAGCTATGGCTACACCTTC.

This clone was counted a single time. The J gene is TRBJ2-5, the V gene TRBV28; D not resolved. V gave up 6 bases and J gave up 1 base, with 3 bases separating them. CDR1 and CDR2 from the germline V gene are MDHEN and SYDVKM. There are 11 residues in the CDR3. The CDR3: CASSFQETQYF. For the CDR3, the DNA is TGTGCCAGCAGCTTCCAAGAGACCCAGTACTTC.

V gene TRBV6-6 combines with J gene TRBJ1-2; the match to TRBD1 covers 8 bases. Germline lookup yields CDR1 MNHNY and CDR2 SVGAGI (reference sequence). The V gene end was trimmed by 8 bases and the J gene end by 2 bases; junction bases not matched to a gene: 4. The CDR3 spans 13 residues. The CDR3 region is CASGQGNNYGYTF. Written as DNA, the CDR3 is TGTGCCAGCGGACAGGGCAACAACTATGGCTACACCTTC.

This sequence joins TRBV28 and TRBJ1-6; no definite D call. V lost 2 bases and J lost 0, with 5 bases in between. The germline gives CDR1 MDHEN, CDR2 SYDVKM. The CDR3 consists of 15 residues. The chain's CDR3 is CASSLPGSYNSPLHF. The CDR3, as DNA: TGTGCCAGCAGTTTACCAGGCTCCTATAATTCACCCCTCCACTTT.

CDR3 sequence reads: CASTPDRGNQPQHF. DNA for the CDR3: TGTGCCAGCACTCCGGACAGGGGAAATCAGCCCCAGCATTTT. V is TRBV7-2 and J is TRBJ1-5; the match to TRBD1 covers 9 bases. The CDR3 spans 14 residues. Germline CDR1 is SGHTA and CDR2 is FQGNSA. Trimming removed 7 bases from V and 4 bases from J; junction bases left unmatched: 5.

The chain links TRBV25-1 to TRBJ2-1; the D is unclear. CDR3 length: 11 residues. CDR1 and CDR2 from the germline V gene are MGHDK and SYGVNS. Trimming stripped 3 bases from V and 8 bases from J, with 5 bases between. CDR3 sequence: CASSDIHEQFF. As DNA, the CDR3 is TGTGCCAGCAGTGATATCCATGAGCAGTTCTTC.

The CDR3, as DNA: TGTGCCAGCAGTGAAGGATCGGTTAGAGATACGCAGTATTTT. Encoded protein: CASSEGSVRDTQYF. This chain uses TRBV6-1 with TRBJ2-3, with unresolved D. Germline V gene data show CDR1 as MNHNS and CDR2 as SASEGT. There are 14 residues in the CDR3. Trimming pared 1 base from V and 5 bases from J, leaving 10 bases between.

This sequence joins TRBV4-1 and TRBJ1-1; TRBD1 matches at 9 bases. The CDR3 consists of 14 residues. V lost 3 bases, J lost 1 base, and 0 bases stayed unmatched. Germline-derived CDR1 and CDR2 are MGHRA and YSYEKL. The CDR3 loop is CASSQTGGNTEAFF. CDR3 sequence (DNA): TGCGCCAGCAGCCAGACAGGGGGGAACACTGAAGCTTTCTTT.

The rearrangement uses TRBV7-2 and TRBJ1-4; TRBD1 matches 11 bases. The germline V gene has CDR1 SGHTA and CDR2 FQGNSA. V was clipped by 5 bases and J by 5 bases; unmatched bases: 1. The CDR3 is made up of 14 amino acids. CDR3 sequence: CASSRDRGNEKLFF. As DNA, the CDR3 is TGTGCCAGCAGCAGGGACAGGGGGAATGAAAAACTGTTTTTT.

This chain joins TRBV30 and TRBJ2-5; D gene ambiguous. This CDR3 region has 10 residues. Per germline, CDR1 GTSNPN and CDR2 SVGIG (reference sequence). V lost 3 bases, J lost 7 bases, and 6 bases lay in between. Written as DNA, the CDR3 is TGTGCCTGGAGCCACGGGACCCAGTACTTC. Its protein is CAWSHGTQYF.

This chain uses TRBV7-9 with TRBJ1-3; 10 bases agree with TRBD1. In germline, CDR1 is SEHNR, CDR2 FQNEAQ (reference sequence). The CDR3 covers 17 residues. Trimming took 5 bases from V and 0 from J; bases not matched to a gene: 7. The CDR3 DNA follows: TGTGCCAGCAGCCTTTATGGACAGGGGGGCTCTGGAAACACCATATATTTT. Protein product: CASSLYGQGGSGNTIYF.

The gene calls are TRBV28 and TRBJ1-4; no reliable D call. Trimming cost V 3 bases and J 8 bases, with 7 bases left between them. This CDR3 comprises 12 residues. Germline V CDR1 and CDR2: MDHEN, SYDVKM. The CDR3, as DNA: TGTGCCAGCAGTTTGATACAGGAAAAACTGTTTTTT. Encoded protein: CASSLIQEKLFF.

The chain couples TRBV9 to TRBJ1-2; 7 nucleotides align to TRBD1. V gave up 0 bases and J gave up 3 bases; unmatched junction bases: 5. There are 15 residues in the CDR3. Germline V gives CDR1 SGDLS, CDR2 YYNGEE. The CDR3 region has the DNA TGTGCCAGCAGCGTAGACCAGGGGGAATACTATGGCTACACCTTC. Protein product: CASSVDQGEYYGYTF. The full variable domain, rest sourced from reference TRBV9 and TRBJ1-2, is DSGVTQTPKHLITATGQRVTLRCSPRSGDLSVYWYQQSLDQGLQFLIQYYNGEERAKGNILERFSAQQFPDLHSELNLSSLELGDSALYFCASSVDQGEYYGYTFGSGTRLTVV.

The gene calls are TRBV30 and TRBJ1-6; the D is unclear. V was shortened by 1 base and J by 2 bases, with 9 bases between the two germline ends. The CDR3 length is 15 residues. In germline, CDR1 is GTSNPN, CDR2 SVGIG (reference sequence). The CDR3 loop is CAWSGPTAYNSPLHF. Here the CDR3 DNA reads TGTGCCTGGAGTGGCCCCACGGCCTATAATTCACCCCTCCACTTT.

The V and J genes are TRBV28 and TRBJ2-7; D is possibly TRBD2 (6 bases). The length of the CDR3 is 17 residues. Germline CDR1 reads MDHEN; CDR2 reads SYDVKM. V shed 2 bases and J shed 1 base, with 18 bases lying between them. The DNA of the CDR3 is TGTGCCAGCAGTTTAGGGCGGCGGGGTGGTCGTTCCTACGAGCAGTACTTC. This gives the protein CASSLGRRGGRSYEQYF.

The V gene is TRBV6-2 or TRBV6-3, the J gene TRBJ2-7; 14 nucleotides agree with TRBD2. The V and J ends lost 6 bases and 7 bases, in that order; junction bases with no gene match: 14. The CDR3 runs to 17 residues. Germline V gives CDR1 MNHEY, CDR2 SVGEGT. The CDR3 DNA reads as TGTGCCAGCAGCCACGGACTAGCGGGGGGATCCACGCGGGAGCAGTACTTC. This gives the protein CASSHGLAGGSTREQYF.

This rearrangement joins TRBV6-2 or TRBV6-3 to TRBJ1-1; D may be TRBD1 (5 bases). Per the germline V gene, CDR1 is MNHEY and CDR2 is SVGEGT. The ends were cut back, 2 bases at V and 0 bases at J, with 19 bases in the middle. The CDR3 has 18 amino acids. The CDR3 loop reads CASSYHSGSRGLNTEAFF. In DNA form, the CDR3 reads TGTGCCAGCAGTTACCATAGCGGGTCAAGGGGCTTGAACACTGAAGCTTTCTTT.

This clone was recorded once. The chain is built from TRBV11-2 and TRBJ1-6; D unclear. This CDR3 contains 14 residues. Trimming removed 7 bases at V and 7 bases at J, with 14 bases between. CDR1 is SGHAT and CDR2 is FQNNGV in the germline V gene. As DNA, the CDR3 is TGTGCCAGCACCCTCCGGGGTCTAAATTCACCCCTCCACTTT. Its translation: CASTLRGLNSPLHF.

A note on this clone: Other nucleotide sequences in the sample specify the same CDR3. The V and J genes are TRBV27 and TRBJ2-1; TRBD2 matches at 7 bases. Per germline, CDR1 MNHEY and CDR2 SMNVEV (reference sequence). This CDR3 spans 12 amino acids. With 3 bases clipped from V and 7 bases from J, the junction kept 0 bases outside the gene matches. CDR3 protein: CASSLRGNEQFF. The CDR3 region has the DNA TGTGCCAGCAGTTTGCGGGGGAATGAGCAGTTCTTC.

This clone was observed a handful of times. The rearrangement links TRBV28 to TRBJ1-2, with TRBD1 matching over 11 bases. This CDR3 is 16 amino acids long. Unmatched junction bases numbered 12, after V lost 4 bases and J lost 8 bases. Germline CDR1 MDHEN, CDR2 SYDVKM. The CDR3 DNA follows: TGTGCCAGCAGTTGGACCCTGGACAGGGGGCCATACGGCTACACCTTC. Translation: CASSWTLDRGPYGYTF.

Here the CDR3 reads CASSPRDRDSGGYTF. CDR3 nucleotide sequence: TGTGCCAGCAGCCCCCGGGACAGGGATAGTGGAGGCTACACCTTC. The chain carries TRBV9 and TRBJ1-2, with 9 bases that match TRBD1. V shed 4 bases, J shed 8 bases, and the junction held 12 bases outside the gene matches. This CDR3 has 15 amino acids. Germline assignment: CDR1 SGDLS and CDR2 YYNGEE.

The gene calls are TRBV5-8 and TRBJ1-5; D may be TRBD1 (6 bases). The CDR3 sequence is 15 residues long. V was pared by 4 bases and J by 1 base, with 12 bases between. Germline-derived CDR1 and CDR2 are SGHTS and YDEGEE. CDR3: CASSKRGGSNQPQHF. CDR3 nucleotides: TGTGCCAGCAGCAAGAGGGGGGGGAGCAATCAGCCCCAGCATTTT. The full variable domain, its missing parts supplied by reference TRBV5-8 and TRBJ1-5, is EAGVTQSPTHLIKTRGQQATLRCSPISGHTSVYWYQQALGLGLQFLLWYDEGEERNRGNFPPRFSGRQFPNYSSELNVNALELEDSALYLCASSKRGGSNQPQHFGDGTRLSIL.